This is a list of T cell receptor beta chains from one sample in a study of response to subunit inactivated influenza vaccine. TCRdb re-called the RT-PCR reads through MiXCR, storing one row per CDR3 protein. Of approximately 230,000 distinct CDR3 sequences listed, 12% are singletons. The input for sequencing was non-naive T cells sorted from PBMCs, taken around two weeks before vaccination. The receptor set was obtained from a man between 45 and 60 years old who received an inactivated influenza vaccine. Both conserved end residues are part of each CDR3. D genes are given only for firm matches. Only part of the rows carry a size: once, few, many, or a class if the clone is expanded.

v_gene: TRBV30; abundance: many; j_gene: TRBJ2-2; d_gene: -; CDR3nt: TGTGCCTGGAATGGGTACAGTGGCGGGGAGCTGTTTTTT; CDR3aa: CAWNGYSGGELFF
v_gene: TRBV9; abundance: -; j_gene: TRBJ2-1; d_gene: -; CDR3nt: TGTGCCAGCAGCGTCTCCCAAGGAGGAAATGAGCAGTTCTTC; CDR3aa: CASSVSQGGNEQFF
v_gene: TRBV5-5; abundance: few; j_gene: TRBJ2-1; d_gene: -; CDR3nt: TGTGCCAGCAGCTTAGACGCGCCCTCCTACAATGAGCAGTTCTTC; CDR3aa: CASSLDAPSYNEQFF
v_gene: TRBV20-1; abundance: -; j_gene: TRBJ2-7; d_gene: -; CDR3nt: TGCAGTGCTAGTCACAGTCACGAGCAGTACTTC; CDR3aa: CSASHSHEQYF
v_gene: TRBV23-1; abundance: -; j_gene: TRBJ2-1; d_gene: -; CDR3nt: TGCGCCAGCAGTCACAGGGCGGGATGGAATAATGAGCAGTTCTTC; CDR3aa: CASSHRAGWNNEQFF
v_gene: TRBV2; abundance: few; j_gene: TRBJ2-2; d_gene: -; CDR3nt: TGTGCCAGCAGGAAACTAGATGCGGACGGGGAGCTGTTTTTT; CDR3aa: CASRKLDADGELFF
v_gene: TRBV20-1; abundance: few; j_gene: TRBJ2-1; d_gene: TRBD2; CDR3nt: TGCAGTGCTAGACCAAAGGGACTAGTCTCATACAATGAGCAGTTCTTC; CDR3aa: CSARPKGLVSYNEQFF
v_gene: TRBV10-2; abundance: many; j_gene: TRBJ2-3; d_gene: TRBD1; CDR3nt: TGCGCCAGCAGTCGAGGGACAGGGGGCGGGGAGAGGACAGATACGCAGTATTTT; CDR3aa: CASSRGTGGGERTDTQYF
v_gene: TRBV28; abundance: many; j_gene: TRBJ2-7; d_gene: -; CDR3nt: TGTGCCAGCAGTTTATGGTCTGCAAGGTACTTC; CDR3aa: CASSLWSARYF
v_gene: TRBV6-4; abundance: -; j_gene: TRBJ2-5; d_gene: -; CDR3nt: TGTGCCAGCAGTGAAGTGGTAGGACTGAGCCCCCAAGAGACCCAGTACTTC; CDR3aa: CASSEVVGLSPQETQYF
v_gene: TRBV13; abundance: many; j_gene: TRBJ1-1; d_gene: -; CDR3nt: TGTGCCAGCAGCTTCGAGCGGCTGTCTGAAGCTTTCTTT; CDR3aa: CASSFERLSEAFF
v_gene: TRBV4-3; abundance: many; j_gene: TRBJ2-1; d_gene: -; CDR3nt: TGCGCCAGCAGCCAAGACGCGCAGGGAAATGAGCAGTTCTTC; CDR3aa: CASSQDAQGNEQFF
v_gene: TRBV21-1; abundance: few; j_gene: TRBJ2-1; d_gene: -; CDR3nt: TGTGCCAGCAGCAATTCCCGCACGGGGGGGGCGGGTTTGAATGAGCAGTTCTTC; CDR3aa: CASSNSRTGGAGLNEQFF
v_gene: TRBV9; abundance: -; j_gene: TRBJ1-6; d_gene: TRBD1; CDR3nt: TGTGCCAGCAGCGTAGGACCAGGGGGTAATTCACCCCTCCACTTT; CDR3aa: CASSVGPGGNSPLHF
v_gene: TRBV25-1; abundance: -; j_gene: TRBJ1-6; d_gene: -; CDR3nt: TGTGCCAGCAGTGAAAGGCAGGATTCACCCCTCCACTTT; CDR3aa: CASSERQDSPLHF
v_gene: TRBV5-1; abundance: -; j_gene: TRBJ2-3; d_gene: TRBD2; CDR3nt: TGCGCCAGCAGCTTTGGACTAGCGGGGAGATTCACAGATACGCAGTATTTT; CDR3aa: CASSFGLAGRFTDTQYF
v_gene: TRBV4-1; abundance: many; j_gene: TRBJ1-5; d_gene: -; CDR3nt: TGCGCCAGCAGCCAAATTCAGGGTCAGCCCCAGCATTTT; CDR3aa: CASSQIQGQPQHF
v_gene: TRBV12-3/TRBV12-4; abundance: -; j_gene: TRBJ2-1; d_gene: TRBD1; CDR3nt: TGTGCCAGCAGTTTAATAGGGACAGGAGTCAATGAGCAGTTCTTC; CDR3aa: CASSLIGTGVNEQFF
v_gene: TRBV20-1; abundance: -; j_gene: TRBJ2-6; d_gene: -; CDR3nt: TGCAGTGCTAGAGACAGGATACTTTCATCTGGGGCCAACGTCCTGACTTTC; CDR3aa: CSARDRILSSGANVLTF
v_gene: TRBV20-1; abundance: many; j_gene: TRBJ2-3; d_gene: -; CDR3nt: TGCAGTGCTTCTGGGACCCTCTCCAACATTCCGGATACGCAGTATTTT; CDR3aa: CSASGTLSNIPDTQYF
v_gene: TRBV12-3/TRBV12-4; abundance: many; j_gene: TRBJ2-1; d_gene: -; CDR3nt: TGTGCCAGCAGTTTAGACTGGGCAGGGGACAATGAGCAGTTCTTC; CDR3aa: CASSLDWAGDNEQFF
v_gene: TRBV20-1; abundance: few; j_gene: TRBJ1-2; d_gene: TRBD1; CDR3nt: TGCAGTGCTAAGGAGCAACAGGGGGCGGGTGGCTACACCTTC; CDR3aa: CSAKEQQGAGGYTF
v_gene: TRBV10-3; abundance: -; j_gene: TRBJ2-3; d_gene: TRBD2; CDR3nt: TGTGCCATCAGTTTAAGGCGGGCTAGCGGGGGCCGCACAGATACGCAGTATTTT; CDR3aa: CAISLRRASGGRTDTQYF
v_gene: TRBV9; abundance: few; j_gene: TRBJ2-7; d_gene: -; CDR3nt: TGTGCCAGCAGCGTATGGGGGCGGTCCTCCGACGAGCAGTACTTC; CDR3aa: CASSVWGRSSDEQYF
v_gene: TRBV29-1; abundance: -; j_gene: TRBJ2-5; d_gene: -; CDR3nt: TGCAGCGTTGAAGTATCCAGACAAGGGACCCAGTACTTC; CDR3aa: CSVEVSRQGTQYF
v_gene: TRBV7-3; abundance: many; j_gene: TRBJ2-3; d_gene: -; CDR3nt: TGTGCCAGCAGCTTGGGGCAGTTAACAGATACGCAGTATTTT; CDR3aa: CASSLGQLTDTQYF
v_gene: TRBV6-1; abundance: -; j_gene: TRBJ2-5; d_gene: TRBD2; CDR3nt: TGTGCCACCTCGATAGCGGGAGGGCCGGAGACCCAGTACTTC; CDR3aa: CATSIAGGPETQYF
v_gene: TRBV28; abundance: many; j_gene: TRBJ1-2; d_gene: -; CDR3nt: TGTGCCAGCAGACCAACCACTAACTTAAACTATGGCTACACCTTC; CDR3aa: CASRPTTNLNYGYTF
v_gene: TRBV7-2; abundance: few; j_gene: TRBJ2-7; d_gene: -; CDR3nt: TGTGCCAGCAGCTTAGGCGGAGGATACTACGAGCAGTACTTC; CDR3aa: CASSLGGGYYEQYF
v_gene: TRBV7-8; abundance: few; j_gene: TRBJ2-5; d_gene: TRBD2; CDR3nt: TGTGCCAGCAGCTTCCTCAACGTCGGGGGGGAGACCCAGTACTTC; CDR3aa: CASSFLNVGGETQYF
v_gene: TRBV7-9; abundance: few; j_gene: TRBJ2-7; d_gene: -; CDR3nt: TGTGCCAGCAGCTTAGGCCAGGCCGGGCAGTACTTC; CDR3aa: CASSLGQAGQYF
v_gene: TRBV6-5; abundance: -; j_gene: TRBJ1-4; d_gene: -; CDR3nt: TGTGCCAGCAGTTACTCGCCGGAGTTGGGAGAAAAACAGTTTTTT; CDR3aa: CASSYSPELGEKQFF
v_gene: TRBV18; abundance: many; j_gene: TRBJ2-7; d_gene: TRBD1; CDR3nt: TGTGCCAGCTCGCGAGGGACAGCCGACTCCTACGAGCAGTACTTC; CDR3aa: CASSRGTADSYEQYF
v_gene: TRBV5-1; abundance: few; j_gene: TRBJ2-3; d_gene: -; CDR3nt: TGCGCCAGCAGCTGGGGACGGGACCGCACAGATACGCAGTATTTT; CDR3aa: CASSWGRDRTDTQYF
v_gene: TRBV9; abundance: -; j_gene: TRBJ2-1; d_gene: TRBD2; CDR3nt: TGTGCCAGCAGCGTGAGGACTAGCGGGAGAAATGAGCAGTTCTTC; CDR3aa: CASSVRTSGRNEQFF
v_gene: TRBV28; abundance: few; j_gene: TRBJ1-1; d_gene: TRBD1; CDR3nt: TGTGCCAGCAGTTCGGGACAGTCAGCGGGCACTGAAGCTTTCTTT; CDR3aa: CASSSGQSAGTEAFF
v_gene: TRBV20-1; abundance: -; j_gene: TRBJ2-3; d_gene: TRBD2; CDR3nt: TGCAGTGCTAGAGAGGGGAAGCGGGAGCGGGCTACGCAGTATTTT; CDR3aa: CSAREGKRERATQYF
v_gene: TRBV4-3; abundance: few; j_gene: TRBJ1-1; d_gene: TRBD1; CDR3nt: TGCGCCAGCAGCCAAGACGGGACAGTTACGAACACTGAAGCTTTCTTT; CDR3aa: CASSQDGTVTNTEAFF
v_gene: TRBV21-1; abundance: -; j_gene: TRBJ2-5; d_gene: -; CDR3nt: TGTGCCAGCACCGAGAAGGACAGGTACCAAGAGACCCAGTACTTC; CDR3aa: CASTEKDRYQETQYF
v_gene: TRBV7-2; abundance: few; j_gene: TRBJ2-7; d_gene: TRBD2; CDR3nt: TGTGCCAGCAGCTTAGCTGCTAGCGGGGGATCCTACGAGCAGTACTTC; CDR3aa: CASSLAASGGSYEQYF
v_gene: TRBV3-1; abundance: few; j_gene: TRBJ2-1; d_gene: -; CDR3nt: TGTGCCAGCAGCCAGCGTAATGAGCAGTTCTTC; CDR3aa: CASSQRNEQFF
v_gene: TRBV7-2; abundance: few; j_gene: TRBJ2-1; d_gene: -; CDR3nt: TGTGCCAGCAGCTTAGTTGGGGCCGCCTACAATGAGCAGTTCTTC; CDR3aa: CASSLVGAAYNEQFF
v_gene: TRBV20-1; abundance: many; j_gene: TRBJ2-5; d_gene: -; CDR3nt: TGCAGTGCTAGAGACACCCGTTCAGAGGGGGGAGAGACCCAGTACTTC; CDR3aa: CSARDTRSEGGETQYF